A selection of T cell receptor beta chains follows, all from one sample in a study of blood T cell repertoires in COVID-19. This table comes from immunoSEQ multiplex PCR, and its TCRdb copy is limited to in-frame clones, with some not included. This sample has under 200,000 clones; roughly 80% occur once, and the top ten carry about 2.1%. Material for sequencing was peripheral blood. The receptor source for this set is an elderly woman with acute or convalescent COVID-19. CDR3s include the opening cysteine and the closing phenylalanine or tryptophan. D genes are given only for firm matches. Part of the rows lack a size; the others show once, few, many or a class for expanded clones.

D gene: .; V gene: TRBV7-2; CDR3 length: 16; J gene: TRBJ1-3; clone size: .; CDR3 DNA: TGTGCCAGCAGCTTAGAGGGACTGACCTCTGGAAACACCATATATTTT; CDR3 protein: CASSLEGLTSGNTIYF
D gene: TRBD2; V gene: TRBV6-1; CDR3 length: 16; J gene: TRBJ2-5; clone size: .; CDR3 DNA: TGTGCCAGCAGTGAAATTCAGGGAGGGTTCCAAGAGACCCAGTACTTC; CDR3 protein: CASSEIQGGFQETQYF
D gene: .; V gene: TRBV2; CDR3 length: 14; J gene: TRBJ1-1; clone size: .; CDR3 DNA: TGTGCCAGCATGGCCGGGATGATGGGGACTGAAGCTTTCTTT; CDR3 protein: CASMAGMMGTEAFF
D gene: .; V gene: TRBV28; CDR3 length: 17; J gene: TRBJ1-5; clone size: once; CDR3 DNA: TGTGCCAGCACCCCAGGTGGGCAGCCTCTTGAGGGCCAGCCCCAGCATTTT; CDR3 protein: CASTPGGQPLEGQPQHF
D gene: .; V gene: TRBV30; CDR3 length: 16; J gene: TRBJ2-6; clone size: .; CDR3 DNA: TGTGCCTGGAGTAATTCAGGGCCAGCGGGGGCCAACGTCCTGACTTTC; CDR3 protein: CAWSNSGPAGANVLTF
D gene: TRBD1; V gene: TRBV12-3/TRBV12-4; CDR3 length: 13; J gene: TRBJ2-7; clone size: .; CDR3 DNA: TGTGCCAGCAGACAGACAGGGAACTACGAGCAGTACTTC; CDR3 protein: CASRQTGNYEQYF
D gene: .; V gene: TRBV2; CDR3 length: 12; J gene: TRBJ2-6; clone size: .; CDR3 DNA: TGTGCCAGCAGTGAAGGGCGGGGCGTCCTGACTTTC; CDR3 protein: CASSEGRGVLTF
D gene: .; V gene: TRBV24-1; CDR3 length: 13; J gene: TRBJ1-5; clone size: .; CDR3 DNA: TGTGCCACCAGTGAAGCAGGGGTCCAGCCCCAGCATTTT; CDR3 protein: CATSEAGVQPQHF
D gene: .; V gene: TRBV5-1; CDR3 length: 13; J gene: TRBJ1-1; clone size: .; CDR3 DNA: TGCGCCAGCACCGAGGACATTTACTCCGAAGCTTTCTTT; CDR3 protein: CASTEDIYSEAFF
D gene: TRBD2; V gene: TRBV15; CDR3 length: 13; J gene: TRBJ2-3; clone size: .; CDR3 DNA: TGTGCCACCAGCAATGAGGGAGGGGATACGCAGTATTTT; CDR3 protein: CATSNEGGDTQYF
D gene: .; V gene: TRBV28; CDR3 length: 14; J gene: TRBJ1-3; clone size: .; CDR3 DNA: TGTGCCGCCGCGGCGGGGGCCTCTGGAAACACCATATATTTT; CDR3 protein: CAAAAGASGNTIYF
D gene: .; V gene: TRBV6-5; CDR3 length: 16; J gene: TRBJ1-1; clone size: .; CDR3 DNA: TGTGCCAGCAGTTACTCAGGGGAGGGGATGAACACTGAAGCTTTCTTT; CDR3 protein: CASSYSGEGMNTEAFF
D gene: TRBD2; V gene: TRBV5-6; CDR3 length: 15; J gene: TRBJ2-7; clone size: .; CDR3 DNA: TGTGCCAGCAGCTTGGCTTCTAGCGGAGACTACGAGCAGTACTTC; CDR3 protein: CASSLASSGDYEQYF
D gene: TRBD1; V gene: TRBV6-5; CDR3 length: 15; J gene: TRBJ1-1; clone size: .; CDR3 DNA: TGTGCCAGCAGTTTTCTCACAGGGGGAAGGACTGAAGCTTTCTTT; CDR3 protein: CASSFLTGGRTEAFF
D gene: .; V gene: TRBV28; CDR3 length: 14; J gene: TRBJ1-6; clone size: .; CDR3 DNA: TGTGCCAGCACCCCACACGGGGGAGATTCACCCCTCCACTTT; CDR3 protein: CASTPHGGDSPLHF
D gene: .; V gene: TRBV5-1; CDR3 length: 15; J gene: TRBJ1-1; clone size: .; CDR3 DNA: TGCGCCAGCAGCTTGGTTGGCCCCGGGGAAACTGAAGCTTTCTTT; CDR3 protein: CASSLVGPGETEAFF
D gene: TRBD1; V gene: TRBV7-9; CDR3 length: 16; J gene: TRBJ2-3; clone size: .; CDR3 DNA: TGTGCCAGCAGCCCCGCCGGGACAGGGGTTTCAGATACGCAGTATTTT; CDR3 protein: CASSPAGTGVSDTQYF
D gene: TRBD1; V gene: TRBV10-3; CDR3 length: 16; J gene: TRBJ2-2; clone size: .; CDR3 DNA: TGTGCCATCAGTGAGCCCGGACAGGGGAGCACCGGGGAGCTGTTTTTT; CDR3 protein: CAISEPGQGSTGELFF
D gene: .; V gene: TRBV19; CDR3 length: 14; J gene: TRBJ2-4; clone size: .; CDR3 DNA: TGTGCCAGTAATCAGTCTGGAGCCAAAAACATTCAGTACTTC; CDR3 protein: CASNQSGAKNIQYF
D gene: .; V gene: TRBV5-1; CDR3 length: 16; J gene: TRBJ1-1; clone size: .; CDR3 DNA: TGCGCCAGCAGCTTGGGCTGGGCAGATTTGAACACTGAAGCTTTCTTT; CDR3 protein: CASSLGWADLNTEAFF
D gene: TRBD2; V gene: TRBV28; CDR3 length: 13; J gene: TRBJ2-7; clone size: once; CDR3 DNA: TGTGCCAGCAGTTTGGCGGGACTAGATGAGCAGTACTTC; CDR3 protein: CASSLAGLDEQYF
D gene: TRBD2; V gene: TRBV6-5; CDR3 length: 16; J gene: TRBJ2-3; clone size: .; CDR3 DNA: TGTGCCAGCAGTTTGACTAGCGGGGGGATCACAGATACGCAGTATTTT; CDR3 protein: CASSLTSGGITDTQYF